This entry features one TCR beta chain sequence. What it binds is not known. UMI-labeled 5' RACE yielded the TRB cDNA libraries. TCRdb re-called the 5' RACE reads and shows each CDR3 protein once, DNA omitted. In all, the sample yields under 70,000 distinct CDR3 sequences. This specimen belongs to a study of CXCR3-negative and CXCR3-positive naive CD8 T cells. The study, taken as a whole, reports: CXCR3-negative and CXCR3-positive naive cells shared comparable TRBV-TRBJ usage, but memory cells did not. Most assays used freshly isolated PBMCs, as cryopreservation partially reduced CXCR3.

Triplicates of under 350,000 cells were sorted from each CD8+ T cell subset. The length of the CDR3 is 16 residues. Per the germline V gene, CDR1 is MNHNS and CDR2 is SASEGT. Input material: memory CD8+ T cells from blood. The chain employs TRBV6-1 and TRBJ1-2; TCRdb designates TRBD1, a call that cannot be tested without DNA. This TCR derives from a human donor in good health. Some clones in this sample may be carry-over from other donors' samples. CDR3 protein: CASSDPEDRVSYGYTF.